Each of the 8 T cell receptor beta chains below was sequenced from the same sample in a study of blood T cell repertoires in COVID-19. Only in-frame clones appear in the TCRdb table, and some are missing; sequencing was by immunoSEQ multiplex PCR. This sample has 400,000 or so clones, with over 75% found just once. The material sequenced was PBMCs or T cells enriched from blood (not recorded which). The receptors come from a man in his forties or fifties in a cohort exposed to, infected with or recovered from COVID-19 (not recorded which).

This clone was found once. This chain joins TRBV5-1 and TRBJ2-7, with 10 bases identical to TRBD2. V shed 0 bases, J shed 3 bases, and the junction held 6 bases outside the gene matches. The length of the CDR3 is 16 residues. CDR1 and CDR2 (germline): SGHRS, YFSETQ. CDR3 in amino acids: CASSLATSGMSYEQYF. CDR3 nucleotides: TGCGCCAGCAGCTTGGCAACTAGCGGGATGAGCTACGAGCAGTACTTC.

As regards this clone: Other nucleotide sequences in the sample specify the same CDR3. This chain connects TRBV7-2 to TRBJ2-7; TRBD1 matches at 9 bases. Losses at the gene ends were 4 bases for V and 0 bases for J; bases not matched to a gene: 1. Germline CDR1 SGHTA, CDR2 FQGNSA. This CDR3 is built from 14 residues. The CDR3 DNA reads as TGTGCCAGCAGCTCGGACAGGGGCTCCTACGAGCAGTACTTC. Translation: CASSSDRGSYEQYF.

The V and J genes are TRBV3-1 (or the pseudogene TRBV3-2) and TRBJ1-6; no clear D gene. Germline CDR1 and CDR2: LGHDT and YNNKEL (reference sequence). This CDR3 is built from 16 residues. V was pared by 1 base and J by 3 bases, with 10 bases between. CDR3 sequence (DNA): TGTGCCAGCAGCCAAGCCGAACAGATCTATAATTCACCCCTCCACTTT. Translation: CASSQAEQIYNSPLHF.

J is TRBJ2-4 and V is TRBV5-1, with a possible D match to TRBD2 (6 bases). Trimming took 0 bases from V and 7 from J, leaving 8 bases between them. This CDR3 has 13 residues. Germline CDR1 is SGHRS and CDR2 is YFSETQ. CDR3 sequence reads: CASSLDRENIQYF. As DNA, the CDR3 is TGCGCCAGCAGCTTGGATCGGGAGAACATTCAGTACTTC.

This chain links TRBV7-9 with TRBJ2-3; D is possibly TRBD2 (6 bases). V lost 6 bases to trimming and J lost 0 bases, with 10 bases between them. From germline, CDR1 is SEHNR and CDR2 FQNEAQ (reference sequence). The CDR3 is 14 residues long. The CDR3 nucleotides read TGTGCCAGCAGTAGACTAGAAAGCACAGATACGCAGTATTTT. It yields the protein CASSRLESTDTQYF.

The chain recombines TRBV5-8 with TRBJ2-1; D is undetermined. The germline gives CDR1 SGHTS, CDR2 YDEGEE. Trimming cost V 7 bases and J 8 bases, with 7 bases left between them. This CDR3 spans 10 amino acids. The CDR3 region has the DNA TGTGCCAGCGGCCCCCATGAGCAGTTCTTC. Translated: CASGPHEQFF. Full variable domain (rest looked up from reference TRBV5-8 and TRBJ2-1): EAGVTQSPTHLIKTRGQQATLRCSPISGHTSVYWYQQALGLGLQFLLWYDEGEERNRGNFPPRFSGRQFPNYSSELNVNALELEDSALYLCASGPHEQFFGPGTRLTVL.

The chain has TRBV28 and TRBJ2-1; 10 bases fit TRBD2. In germline, CDR1 is MDHEN, CDR2 SYDVKM. The length of the CDR3 is 15 residues. Germline trimming cut 4 bases from V and 5 bases from J; bases unmatched to any gene: 5. The CDR3 is CASSSLGLADNEQFF. The CDR3 DNA sequence: TGTGCCAGCAGTTCCCTAGGACTAGCGGACAATGAGCAGTTCTTC.

V gene TRBV5-1 combines with J gene TRBJ2-7; D gene unclear. The ends were cut back, 5 bases at V and 0 bases at J, with 9 bases in the middle. The CDR3 contains 13 residues. In germline, CDR1 is SGHRS, CDR2 YFSETQ. In DNA form, the CDR3 reads TGCGCCAGCAGTCCAGCGTCCTCCTACGAGCAGTACTTC. As protein: CASSPASSYEQYF.